The source of this T cell receptor beta chain is a study of identical twins. This clonotype occurred a few times. MiXCR, run by TCRdb on the 5' RACE reads, gives a single entry per CDR3 protein. This table has about 1.7 million distinct CDR3 sequences, about 32% appearing once. The V gene's germline CDR1 is ENHRY and CDR2 SYGVKD. Trimming cost V 0 bases and J 3 bases, with 18 bases left between them. This CDR3 has 17 residues. The V call is TRBV10-3, the J call TRBJ2-7; tentatively, D is TRBD2 (6 bases). This receptor was identified in a newborn girl in good health. Sequenced input: cord blood. The CDR3 reads CAISESTIALGGYEQYF. As DNA, the CDR3 is TGTGCCATCAGTGAGTCGACTATCGCTCTGGGGGGCTACGAGCAGTACTTC.